Below are 21 T cell receptor beta chains sequenced from a single sample in a study of blood T cell repertoires in COVID-19. Assay used: immunoSEQ multiplex PCR; TCRdb lists only in-frame clones, some missing. In the table there are around 250,000 clones, about 85% of which are singletons. Sequencing used peripheral blood. The receptors here all came from a man aged 18-30 years with active or convalescent COVID-19.

The V and J genes are TRBV28 and TRBJ1-3; D may be TRBD1 (5 bases). The CDR3 consists of 14 residues. From germline, CDR1 is MDHEN and CDR2 SYDVKM. V was pared by 2 bases and J by 3 bases, with 8 bases between. CDR3 region: CASSLGQGGNTIYF. The CDR3 DNA sequence: TGTGCCAGCAGTTTAGGGCAGGGTGGAAACACCATATATTTT.

The chain uses TRBV2 and TRBJ1-3; TRBD1 matches 7 bases. This CDR3 spans 13 amino acids. CDR1 is SNHLY, CDR2 FYNNEI, per germline. Trimming removed 7 bases from V and 4 bases from J; junction bases left unmatched: 4. The CDR3: CASTRGQGNTIYF. CDR3 sequence (DNA): TGTGCCAGCACTAGGGGACAGGGAAACACCATATATTTT.

V usage is TRBV11-3 and J usage is TRBJ1-2; TRBD1 matches at 7 bases. CDR1 is SGHNT, CDR2 YENEEA, per germline. The CDR3 covers 16 residues. The ends lost 0 bases at V and 3 bases at J; junction bases unmatched: 7. CDR3 amino acids: CASSLDEGTGDYGYTF. Here the CDR3 DNA reads TGTGCCAGCAGCTTAGATGAGGGAACAGGGGACTATGGCTACACCTTC.

The V gene is TRBV19, the J gene TRBJ1-5; 8 nucleotides agree with TRBD1. The CDR3 extends over 14 amino acids. J gave up 1 base and V 6 bases, and 2 bases lay outside the gene matches. Looked up from germline, CDR1 is LNHDA and CDR2 is SQIVND (reference sequence). CDR3 loop: CASSRTGSNQPQHF. The CDR3 nucleotides read TGTGCCAGTAGCAGGACAGGGAGCAATCAGCCCCAGCATTTT.

This chain joins TRBV7-9 and TRBJ2-7; D perhaps matches TRBD1 (6 bases). CDR1 and CDR2 (germline): SEHNR, FQNEAQ (reference sequence). CDR3 length equals 15 residues. With 5 bases removed from V and 6 bases from J, the gap between germline ends came to 20 bases. Written as DNA, the CDR3 is TGTGCCAGCAGCCCCCGTGGTACACAGGGTTCCGAGCAGTACTTC. The encoded protein is CASSPRGTQGSEQYF.

The V call is TRBV18, the J call TRBJ2-1, with D maybe TRBD1 (6 bases). Trimming pared 1 base from V and 5 bases from J, leaving 15 bases between. Per germline, CDR1 KGHSH and CDR2 LQKENI. The CDR3 length is 16 residues. The chain's CDR3 is CASSPRQGQFNNEQFF. The CDR3 coding sequence is TGTGCCAGCTCACCACGCCAAGGACAGTTCAACAATGAGCAGTTCTTC. Using reference TRBV18 and TRBJ2-1 for the parts outside the CDR3, the full variable domain is NAGVMQNPRHLVRRRGQEARLRCSPMKGHSHVYWYRQLPEEGLKFMVYLQKENIIDESGMPKERFSAEFPKEGPSILRIQQVVRGDSAAYFCASSPRQGQFNNEQFFGPGTRLTVL.

Worth noting for this clone: In the same sample, other DNA sequences code for this CDR3. This chain connects TRBV28 to TRBJ2-1; 8 bases are a match to TRBD2. This CDR3 comprises 15 residues. Germline V lookup: CDR1 MDHEN, CDR2 SYDVKM. The ends lost 6 bases at V and 0 bases at J; junction bases unmatched: 4. For the CDR3, the DNA is TGTGCCAGCAGGCCCGGGACTAGCTCCTACAATGAGCAGTTCTTC. This encodes CASRPGTSSYNEQFF.

The chain combines TRBV6-2 or TRBV6-3 with TRBJ2-2; D possibly corresponds to TRBD2 (5 bases). Looked up from germline, CDR1 is MNHEY and CDR2 is SVGEGT. The CDR3 loop spans 14 amino acids. V shed 0 bases and J shed 5 bases, with 7 bases lying between them. In nucleotides, the CDR3 is TGTGCCAGCAGTTACTCTGGCGGGACCGGGGAGCTGTTTTTT. Encoded protein: CASSYSGGTGELFF.

CDR3 nucleotides: TGTGCCAGCAGCAACGACAGGGTGGGTGGCTACACCTTC. Translating gives CASSNDRVGGYTF. The V and J genes are TRBV21-1 and TRBJ1-2; the table calls TRBD1, which could not be checked here. TRBV21-1 is annotated as a pseudogene. The CDR3 runs 13 residues.

The chain combines TRBV2 with TRBJ2-3; 10 bases map to TRBD2. This CDR3 spans 11 amino acids. V trimming: 11 bases; J trimming: 13 bases; junction bases outside the gene matches: 9. CDR1 and CDR2 from the germline V gene are SNHLY and FYNNEI. CDR3: CAVPGTSDEYF. In DNA, the CDR3 is TGTGCCGTACCCGGGACTAGCGATGAGTATTTT.

The J gene is TRBJ1-2, the V gene TRBV7-9; the D gene is possibly TRBD1 (6 bases). With 5 bases removed from V and 1 base from J, the gap between germline ends came to 11 bases. Looked up from germline, CDR1 is SEHNR and CDR2 is FQNEAQ (reference sequence). There are 14 residues in the CDR3. CDR3 nucleotide sequence: TGTGCCAGCAGCAGACAGGCAGTTAACTATGGCTACACCTTC. It encodes CASSRQAVNYGYTF.

The genes are TRBV5-4 and TRBJ2-5, with 7 bases matching TRBD2. This CDR3 spans 14 amino acids. Germline V lookup: CDR1 SGHNT, CDR2 YYREEE (reference sequence). Losses at the gene ends were 1 base for V and 3 bases for J; bases not matched to a gene: 3. The CDR3 DNA reads as TGTGCCAGCAGCTTGTGGGGGGGAAAAGAGACCCAGTACTTC. Protein product: CASSLWGGKETQYF.

The V and J genes are TRBV18 and TRBJ2-5; D unclear. In germline, CDR1 is KGHSH, CDR2 LQKENI. This CDR3 is 11 amino acids long. Trimming removed 6 bases at V and 5 bases at J, with 7 bases between. The chain's CDR3 is CASSSPETQYF. As DNA, the CDR3 is TGTGCCAGCTCCTCTCCGGAGACCCAGTACTTC.

The rearrangement uses TRBV6-5 and TRBJ2-3; 8 nucleotides agree with TRBD2. The length of the CDR3 is 13 residues. In germline, CDR1 is MNHEY, CDR2 SVGAGI. With V trimmed by 11 bases and J by 3 bases, 7 bases remained unmatched. The CDR3 bases are TGTGCCGACCTCGCGGGAGGAACAGATACGCAGTATTTT. It codes for CADLAGGTDTQYF.

This rearrangement joins TRBV7-9 to TRBJ1-2; the D gene is possibly TRBD1 (6 bases). The CDR3 runs 13 residues. The V end was cut by 1 base, the J end by 8 bases, with 11 bases between. The germline V gene has CDR1 SEHNR and CDR2 FQNEAQ (reference sequence). The CDR3: CASSLGVQGGYTF. CDR3 bases: TGTGCCAGCAGCTTAGGCGTACAGGGCGGCTACACCTTC.

The chain carries TRBV10-1 and TRBJ2-7, with 10 bases that match TRBD2. The CDR3 is 16 amino acids. CDR1 is WNHNN and CDR2 is SYGVQD in the germline V gene (reference sequence). Trimming at V came to 4 bases and at J to 2 bases, leaving 8 bases not matched to a gene. This CDR3 is CASSVTGTSDPYEQYF. DNA of the CDR3: TGCGCCAGCAGTGTCACCGGGACTAGCGATCCCTACGAGCAGTACTTC.

The rearrangement uses TRBV6-5 and TRBJ2-7; 9 bases match TRBD1. The junction had 8 bases not matched to a gene; V was cut back by 6 bases and J by 2 bases. This CDR3 is built from 15 residues. Germline loops: CDR1 MNHEY, CDR2 SVGAGI. CDR3 sequence: CASSRPGQGPYEQYF. The CDR3 nucleotides read TGTGCCAGCAGCCGACCGGGACAGGGCCCCTACGAGCAGTACTTC.

This clone has just a few counts. V gene TRBV2 combines with J gene TRBJ2-3; D might be TRBD1 (6 bases). CDR1 and CDR2 (germline): SNHLY, FYNNEI. CDR3 length equals 13 residues. The V gene lost 7 bases and the J gene lost 2 bases, with 10 bases spanning the gap. In DNA form, the CDR3 reads TGTGCCAGCAAGGGGGAGTTCACAGATACGCAGTATTTT. Its translation is CASKGEFTDTQYF.

The rearrangement links TRBV5-5 to TRBJ2-7; D might be TRBD1 (9 bases). This CDR3 is 17 amino acids long. V was clipped by 5 bases and J by 2 bases, with 23 bases between them. CDR1 and CDR2 from the germline V gene are SGHKS and YYEKEE (reference sequence). The CDR3 region is CASRGQGSAGGPYEQYF. The CDR3 DNA reads as TGTGCCAGCAGAGGACAGGGGAGCGCGGGGGGCCCCTACGAGCAGTACTTC.

The sample holds one count of this clone. The gene calls are TRBV18 and TRBJ2-2, with D uncertain. The CDR3 is 15 residues long. The germline V gene encodes CDR1 KGHSH and CDR2 LQKENI. Trimming removed 1 base at V and 2 bases at J, with 8 bases between. This CDR3 is CASSPRAFNTGELFF. The CDR3 nucleotides read TGTGCCAGCTCACCACGGGCATTTAACACCGGGGAGCTGTTTTTT.

This chain's CDR3 is CASSPRTAYEQYF. The CDR3 DNA reads TGTGCCAGCAGCCCACGAACTGCCTACGAGCAGTACTTC. The gene calls are TRBV3-1 (or the pseudogene TRBV3-2) and TRBJ2-7; D is uncertain. Germline assignment: CDR1 LGHDT and CDR2 YNNKEL (reference sequence). V was pared by 4 bases and J by 2 bases, with 9 bases between. The CDR3 loop spans 13 amino acids.